Listed here is a single T cell receptor beta chain. The source of the sample is a study of Ad26.COV2.S vaccination and SARS-CoV-2 variants. The CDR3 contains 15 residues. Germline-derived CDR1 and CDR2 are LNHNV and YYDKDF (reference sequence). V was cut by 0 bases and J by 3 bases, with 8 bases left in between. Documented treatment: around 19 received Ad26.COV2.S at low or high dose, single or two shots; 5 received placebo; per-sample allocation not given. Specimen acquisition occurred on day 63 following the initial vaccine or placebo injection. TCRdb's table, derived via immunoSEQ multiplex PCR, lists solely in-frame clones and lacks some. The sample gives 290,000 or so clones, about 87% of which show up once; approximately 3.3% is in the top ten.

The source was peripheral blood, collected in a trial of Ad26.COV2.S vaccine versus placebo. This rearrangement joins TRBV15 to TRBJ2-2; D remains unclear. The sequence derives from a person aged 18-60 years who received the Ad26.COV2.S COVID-19 vaccine or a placebo. The chain's CDR3 is CATSREEFYTGELFF. CDR3 bases: TGTGCCACCAGCAGAGAGGAATTCTACACCGGGGAGCTGTTTTTT.